The 17 T cell receptor beta chains listed next were all sequenced from one sample in a study of cytomegalovirus exposure and HLA in healthy donors. Generated by immunoSEQ multiplex PCR, the TCRdb table keeps only in-frame clones and is missing some. Here the sample spans some 330,000 clones, just over 85% being singletons. Input material: PBMCs. Receptors were obtained from a woman under 30 in good health and CMV-seronegative.

This rearrangement joins TRBV15 to TRBJ1-2; TRBD1 is a possible D gene (5 bases). Trimming left V 0 bases short and J 4 bases short, with 9 bases between. Per germline, CDR1 LNHNV and CDR2 YYDKDF (reference sequence). The length of the CDR3 is 14 residues. The CDR3 is CATSRDLGGYGYTF. The DNA for the CDR3 is TGTGCCACCAGCAGAGATTTGGGGGGCTATGGCTACACCTTC.

J is TRBJ1-4 and V is TRBV4-1; 7 bases fit TRBD1. V was pared by 1 base and J by 3 bases, with 5 bases of the junction left unmatched. Germline-derived CDR1 and CDR2 are MGHRA and YSYEKL. The CDR3 runs 16 residues. The CDR3 coding sequence is TGCGCCAGCAGCCAAGTTGTGGGACAGTCTAATGAAAAACTGTTTTTT. Its protein is CASSQVVGQSNEKLFF.

The chain uses TRBV4-3 and TRBJ1-1; D not resolved. Trimming took 1 base from V and 3 from J, leaving 15 bases between them. This CDR3 has 16 amino acids. Germline values: CDR1 LGHNA, CDR2 YSLEER. CDR3 in DNA: TGCGCCAGCAGCCAAGTATACGAGGCCCGGGACACTGAAGCTTTCTTT. Its protein is CASSQVYEARDTEAFF.

In this sample, this clone turned up a few times. The V call is TRBV28, the J call TRBJ1-1, with 7 bases identical to TRBD1. The CDR3 length is 14 residues. Looked up from germline, CDR1 is MDHEN and CDR2 is SYDVKM. The V segment lost 6 bases and the J segment 1 base; nucleotides outside the gene matches: 5. CDR3 nucleotide sequence: TGTGCCAGCAGGTCCGGGACAGCGAACACTGAAGCTTTCTTT. Translated, it gives CASRSGTANTEAFF.

The chain joins TRBV2 to TRBJ2-7; 8 bases line up with TRBD1. With V trimmed by 0 bases and J by 3 bases, 4 bases remained unmatched. The CDR3 is 15 amino acids. CDR1 is SNHLY and CDR2 is FYNNEI in the germline V gene. CDR3 DNA: TGTGCCAGCAGTGAAGCGGACAGGGATCGCTACGAGCAGTACTTC. Its protein product is CASSEADRDRYEQYF.

The chain links TRBV7-9 to TRBJ2-1; D not certain. This CDR3 contains 12 residues. Germline CDR1 is SEHNR and CDR2 is FQNEAQ (reference sequence). Trimming pared 2 bases from V and 3 bases from J, leaving 2 bases between. The CDR3 here is CASSLRYNEQFF. The CDR3 coding sequence is TGTGCCAGCAGCTTACGCTACAATGAGCAGTTCTTC.

The V gene is TRBV9, the J gene TRBJ2-7; 11 positions agree with TRBD2. CDR1 SGDLS and CDR2 YYNGEE come from the germline V gene. This CDR3 has 13 residues. V shed 7 bases, J shed 4 bases, and the junction held 4 bases outside the gene matches. As DNA, the CDR3 is TGTGCCAGCGCCGGGACTAGCGGTTACGAGCAGTACTTC. As protein: CASAGTSGYEQYF.

The chain carries TRBV9 and TRBJ2-7, with a possible D match to TRBD2 (5 bases). Germline assignment: CDR1 SGDLS and CDR2 YYNGEE. Trimming cost V 2 bases and J 0 bases, with 9 bases left between them. The CDR3 is 14 amino acids. CDR3 DNA sequence: TGTGCCAGCAGCGTCGGCGGGCCCTCCTACGAGCAGTACTTC. Its translation: CASSVGGPSYEQYF.

This chain connects TRBV29-1 to TRBJ1-4; the D gene is possibly TRBD1 (5 bases). V was pared by 4 bases and J by 6 bases, with 12 bases between. The CDR3 is 13 residues long. From germline, CDR1 is SQVTM and CDR2 ANQGSEA. CDR3 nucleotide sequence: TGCAGCGTTGGCCAGGGAGGGTATGAAAAACTGTTTTTT. This sequence encodes CSVGQGGYEKLFF.

For the CDR3, the DNA is TGTGCCAGCAGCTCTACAGGGACCTACGAGCAGTACTTC. Protein: CASSSTGTYEQYF. The V and J genes are TRBV7-9 and TRBJ2-7; a possible D gene is TRBD1 (6 bases). Germline CDR1 reads SEHNR; CDR2 reads FQNEAQ (reference sequence). Trimming removed 4 bases from V and 2 bases from J, with 9 bases in between. This CDR3 is 13 amino acids long.

The genes are TRBV4-2 and TRBJ1-2, with D possibly TRBD1 on 5 matching bases. V lost 0 bases to trimming and J lost 2 bases, with 16 bases between them. This CDR3 has 17 residues. Germline CDR1 and CDR2: LGHNA and YNFKEQ. In nucleotides, the CDR3 is TGTGCCAGCAGCCAAGATACAGGCCCCTTAGTCAACTATGGCTACACCTTC. This translates into CASSQDTGPLVNYGYTF.

The chain links TRBV7-3 to TRBJ2-1; D is perhaps TRBD1 (5 bases). V was shortened by 0 bases and J by 6 bases, with 9 bases between the two germline ends. The germline V gene encodes CDR1 SGHTA and CDR2 FQGTGA. The CDR3 spans 14 residues. The CDR3 DNA reads TGTGCCAGCAGCTTAACGGGGCCCAGCAATGAGCAGTTCTTC. This encodes CASSLTGPSNEQFF.

This clone was seen only a few times. This sequence joins TRBV19 and TRBJ1-1; D gene ambiguous. Germline CDR1 reads LNHDA; CDR2 reads SQIVND (reference sequence). There are 14 residues in the CDR3. V was trimmed by 5 bases and J by 0 bases, leaving 10 bases between them. CDR3: CASSPTRMNTEAFF. The CDR3 DNA follows: TGTGCCAGTAGTCCGACAAGGATGAACACTGAAGCTTTCTTT.

The gene calls are TRBV30 and TRBJ2-3, with TRBD2 identical over 8 bases. CDR1 is GTSNPN, CDR2 SVGIG, per germline (reference sequence). V dropped 1 base and J dropped 6; count of bases not matched to a gene: 3. The CDR3 length is 13 residues. The CDR3 is CAWSAGLADTQYF. The CDR3 bases are TGTGCCTGGAGTGCCGGACTAGCCGATACGCAGTATTTT.

The rearrangement uses TRBV5-4 and TRBJ1-1, with TRBD1 identical over 10 bases. This CDR3 has 15 amino acids. Germline V gene data show CDR1 as SGHNT and CDR2 as YYREEE (reference sequence). V gave up 2 bases and J gave up 8 bases; unmatched junction bases: 9. The CDR3 loop is CASSLGGQGSSEAFF. In DNA form, the CDR3 reads TGTGCCAGCAGCTTAGGGGGACAGGGGTCATCGGAAGCTTTCTTT.

The chain uses TRBV11-2 and TRBJ1-2, with 10 positions matching TRBD1. CDR1 and CDR2 from the germline V gene are SGHAT and FQNNGV. After removal of 1 base from V and 5 bases from J, the junction contained 7 bases not matched to a gene. This CDR3 is built from 16 residues. The CDR3 protein is CASSLGQGARWYGYTF. The CDR3 nucleotides read TGTGCCAGCAGCTTAGGACAGGGGGCACGGTGGTATGGCTACACCTTC.

As concerns this clone: A read error may explain this, as a much larger clone is one base away. The chain couples TRBV7-2 to TRBJ2-7; 8 nucleotides agree with TRBD2. The CDR3 extends over 14 amino acids. Trimming cost V 1 base and J 3 bases; bases outside gene matches: 2. Germline loops: CDR1 SGHTA, CDR2 FQGNSA. CDR3 DNA: TGTGCCAGCAGCTTAGGGGGGACTAGCTACGAGCAGTACTTC. Protein sequence: CASSLGGTSYEQYF.